This is a list of T cell receptor beta chains from one sample in a study of blood T cells in healthy people across ages. TCRdb re-analysed the 5' RACE reads in MiXCR, keeping a single row per CDR3 protein. Among around 1.7 million distinct CDR3 sequences listed, 28% were seen once. The sample taken for sequencing was blood. The receptors were gathered from a woman under 40 in good health. The CDR3 runs from the conserved cysteine through the conserved F or W. A D gene is named only where the DNA matches it firmly. Rows may omit the clone size; those that give it use once, few, many or a size class.

d_call	clone_size	j_call	v_call	cdr3_nt	cdr3_aa
NA	NA	TRBJ2-5	TRBV20-1	TGCAGTGCTAGAGAGGCCTCAGACATAAAAGAGACCCAGTACTTC	CSAREASDIKETQYF
NA	many	TRBJ2-7	TRBV6-5	TGTGCCAGCAGTTTTCGCGGACGTCTAGATGAGCAGTACTTC	CASSFRGRLDEQYF
NA	many	TRBJ1-2	TRBV12-3/TRBV12-4	TGTGCCAGCAGTTTTGGCAGGGACTATGGCTACACCTTC	CASSFGRDYGYTF
TRBD1	NA	TRBJ1-5	TRBV3-1	TGTGCCAGCAGCCGACAGGGTCTTGGGCCCCAGCATTTT	CASSRQGLGPQHF
TRBD2	few	TRBJ2-3	TRBV2	TGTGCCAGCAGTGACCCGATAGGGACTAGCGGGACAGATACGCAGTATTTT	CASSDPIGTSGTDTQYF
TRBD1	few	TRBJ1-2	TRBV7-2	TGTGCCAGCAGCGGTCGGACAGGGGGCTATGGCTACACCTTC	CASSGRTGGYGYTF
NA	many	TRBJ2-7	TRBV19	TGTGCCAGTCGGATTAGGGACACGCACTACGAGCAGTACTTC	CASRIRDTHYEQYF
NA	few	TRBJ1-5	TRBV9	TGTGCCAGCAGCCCGGGGGTCGACAATCAGCCCCAGCATTTT	CASSPGVDNQPQHF
TRBD1	few	TRBJ2-3	TRBV5-1	TGCGCCAGCAGCTTGACCGACAGGGGGTTTAGCACAGATACGCAGTATTTT	CASSLTDRGFSTDTQYF
NA	few	TRBJ2-3	TRBV7-2	TGTGCCAGCAGCCAAAGAACAGAGGAGGCGCAGTATTTT	CASSQRTEEAQYF
TRBD1	NA	TRBJ2-7	TRBV5-1	TGCGCCAGCAGCCGATCTCCGGGACAGGGAGTTCCGTACTTC	CASSRSPGQGVPYF
NA	NA	TRBJ2-3	TRBV5-1	TGCGCCAGCAGCTTGGCAGGGTCCTTAGATACGCAGTATTTT	CASSLAGSLDTQYF
TRBD2	NA	TRBJ2-2	TRBV9	TGTGCCAGCAGCGCCTTCGGGACTACGAACACCGGGGAGCTGTTTTTT	CASSAFGTTNTGELFF
TRBD2	many	TRBJ2-7	TRBV5-6	TGTGCCAGCAGCTGGACTAGCAACGAGCAGTACTTC	CASSWTSNEQYF
TRBD1	NA	TRBJ2-3	TRBV18	TGTGCCAGCTCACCATCCAAGGGGGCAAAGGGTACGCAGTATTTT	CASSPSKGAKGTQYF
NA	few	TRBJ2-7	TRBV27	TGTGCCAGCAGTCCGGGACATATTAGCTCCTACGAGCAGTACTTC	CASSPGHISSYEQYF
TRBD1	few	TRBJ2-5	TRBV7-9	TGTGCCAGCAGCCCGAGATCCGACAGGGGAAGATACAATGAGCAGTACTTC	CASSPRSDRGRYNEQYF
NA	few	TRBJ2-3	TRBV2	TGTGCCAGCAGTGGTTGGGGTAGCACAGATACGCAGTATTTT	CASSGWGSTDTQYF
TRBD2	NA	TRBJ2-7	TRBV7-2	TGTGCCAGCAGCCTAGTGTCTCTGAGCGGGACGGGATACAATGAGCAGTACTTC	CASSLVSLSGTGYNEQYF
TRBD1	few	TRBJ1-5	TRBV5-8	TGTGCCAGCAGCCCGGGGGACAGAGGCAATCAGCCCCAGCATTTT	CASSPGDRGNQPQHF
NA	few	TRBJ1-1	TRBV12-3/TRBV12-4	TGTGCCAGCAGTTTGACGAGGAGCGCTTTCTTT	CASSLTRSAFF
NA	few	TRBJ2-1	TRBV25-1	TGTGCCAGCAGTGGAGGACTTGGAGGCTTGGATGAGCAGTTCTTC	CASSGGLGGLDEQFF
NA	few	TRBJ2-1	TRBV3-1	TGTGCCGGCAGCCCCCGGGGCAATGAGCAGTTCTTC	CAGSPRGNEQFF
TRBD1	NA	TRBJ1-2	TRBV5-1	TGCGCCAGCAGCGGCCCGGGACAGGGGGCAAGCTATGGCTACACCTTC	CASSGPGQGASYGYTF
NA	NA	TRBJ1-5	TRBV3-1	TGTGCCAGCAGCCCCTTCGCCGGTCAGCCCCAGCATTTT	CASSPFAGQPQHF
NA	NA	TRBJ1-5	TRBV6-6	TGTGCGGCACGGGATGGCGATCAGCCCCAGCATTTT	CAARDGDQPQHF
NA	NA	TRBJ2-4	TRBV12-5	TGTGCTAGTACCGGCTGGGTGGGGCTAGCAAAGCAGTACTTC	CASTGWVGLAKQYF
TRBD1	few	TRBJ2-5	TRBV5-1	TGCGCCAGCAGCATTACAGGGGGAAGACTAGAGACCCAGTACTTC	CASSITGGRLETQYF
TRBD2	few	TRBJ2-1	TRBV9	TGTGCCAGCAGCGTAGGGGGGGGGACTGAGCAGTTCTTC	CASSVGGGTEQFF
TRBD1	NA	TRBJ1-4	TRBV18	TGTGCCAGCTCACCGACAGGGGTGGATGAAAAACTGTTTTTT	CASSPTGVDEKLFF
TRBD2	NA	TRBJ2-3	TRBV29-1	TGCAGCGTTGAACGGAGACTAGCGGGGGTAGGGATTGGAAATACGCAGTATTTT	CSVERRLAGVGIGNTQYF
NA	NA	TRBJ1-1	TRBV20-1	TGCAGTGCTAGAGTACAGGTGAACACTGAAGCTTTCTTT	CSARVQVNTEAFF
TRBD1	few	TRBJ1-1	TRBV20-1	TGCAGTGCTAGAAGCCCGGGACAGGGGATTGAAGCTTTCTTT	CSARSPGQGIEAFF
NA	few	TRBJ2-1	TRBV12-5	TGTGCTAGTGGTTTGGTAGCCCTAGGCGGAGATGAGCAGTTCTTC	CASGLVALGGDEQFF
NA	many	TRBJ1-2	TRBV12-3/TRBV12-4	TGTGCCAGCAGCTTAGGGGCTGGCTACACCTTC	CASSLGAGYTF
NA	NA	TRBJ2-3	TRBV13	TGTGCCAGCAGCAGGTGGGTTACCACAGATACGCAGTATTTT	CASSRWVTTDTQYF
NA	few	TRBJ2-3	TRBV30	TGTGCCTGGAGTGTGGTATACACAGATACGCAGTATTTT	CAWSVVYTDTQYF
TRBD1	few	TRBJ1-2	TRBV10-3	TGTGCCATCAGTGAGTCACAGGGGTTTGGAAATAACTATGGCTACACCTTC	CAISESQGFGNNYGYTF
NA	NA	TRBJ2-7	TRBV28	TGTGCCAGCAGCCCACACGCGAGGGTCTCCTACGAGCAGTACTTC	CASSPHARVSYEQYF
NA	many	TRBJ2-5	TRBV5-1	TGCGCCAGCAGCTTGAAGGTCTACTCGGAGACCCAGTACTTC	CASSLKVYSETQYF
NA	NA	TRBJ2-7	TRBV3-1	TGTGCCAGCAGCCCGGATCGGGTCGGACTATACTACGAGCAGTACTTC	CASSPDRVGLYYEQYF
TRBD2	NA	TRBJ2-1	TRBV9	TGTGCCAGCAGCGCCCTAATAGCGGGCAATGAGCAGTTCTTC	CASSALIAGNEQFF
NA	NA	TRBJ2-3	TRBV4-3	TGCGCCAGCAGCCACATAGGGCGGGCAGATACGCAGTATTTT	CASSHIGRADTQYF
TRBD1	NA	TRBJ1-2	TRBV4-1	TGCGCCAGCAGCCAAGAGATAGGACAGGGAATCCATGGCTACACCTTC	CASSQEIGQGIHGYTF
NA	few	TRBJ2-1	TRBV20-1	TGCAGTGCTCTGGACCTTATTGGAGCATCCTACAATGAGCAGTTCTTC	CSALDLIGASYNEQFF
NA	many	TRBJ1-2	TRBV6-5	TGTGCCAGCAGTTTCACAGGCGGGCTCCCTCTCGCGAATGGCTATGGCTACACCTTC	CASSFTGGLPLANGYGYTF
NA	NA	TRBJ1-5	TRBV6-2/TRBV6-3	TGTGCCAGCGGGCTCCCGGTCCAGCATTTT	CASGLPVQHF
TRBD2	NA	TRBJ2-7	TRBV10-3	TGTGCCATCTTGGTAGCGGGGGGCAACGAGCAGTACTTC	CAILVAGGNEQYF
TRBD2	NA	TRBJ2-7	TRBV3-1	TGTGCCAGCAGCCAAGGACACGCGGGGGGACAGTACTTC	CASSQGHAGGQYF
NA	few	TRBJ2-4	TRBV7-3	TGTGCCAGCAGCTTTGGGAACAGGGAAAACATTCAGTACTTC	CASSFGNRENIQYF
TRBD1	NA	TRBJ2-7	TRBV6-2/TRBV6-3	TGTACCAGCAGACCCGGACAGAGGACAGGGATCTCCTACGAGCAGTACTTC	CTSRPGQRTGISYEQYF
NA	NA	TRBJ1-1	TRBV10-3	TGTGCCATCAGTGAGTGGACCGGGGGGGGTGCTACTGAAGCTTTCTTT	CAISEWTGGGATEAFF
NA	NA	TRBJ2-1	TRBV3-1	TGTGCCAGCAGCCAATACCTGCCCAATGAGCAGTTCTTC	CASSQYLPNEQFF
NA	NA	TRBJ2-3	TRBV27	TGTGCCAGCAGCTCGGGGCAGTACCTCACAGATACGCAGTATTTT	CASSSGQYLTDTQYF
NA	few	TRBJ2-3	TRBV6-6	TGTGCCAGCAGTTACTTAGCCACAGATACGCAGTATTTT	CASSYLATDTQYF
NA	NA	TRBJ1-2	TRBV7-9	TGTGCCAGCAGCTCCGAATCACAGACAGCGTTGTATGGCTACACCTTC	CASSSESQTALYGYTF
NA	few	TRBJ1-1	TRBV30	TGTGCCTGGAGTACCACGGTGAACACTGAAGCTTTCTTT	CAWSTTVNTEAFF
TRBD1	many	TRBJ1-5	TRBV6-6	TGTGCCAGCAGAACCGACAGGGGTCCCGATCAGCCCCAGCATTTT	CASRTDRGPDQPQHF
TRBD2	few	TRBJ2-1	TRBV7-2	TGTGCCAGCGACTCCCCTGCGGGAGGTTCCTACAATGAGCAGTTCTTC	CASDSPAGGSYNEQFF